This T cell receptor (beta chain) was sequenced for a study of blood T cell repertoires in COVID-19. In the study overall: From T cells, B-cell-depleted T cells, or PBMCs came the material, which was cDNA or gDNA.

Germline CDR1 reads SGHNT; CDR2 reads YYREEE (reference sequence). With V trimmed by 5 bases and J by 2 bases, 6 bases remained unmatched. The CDR3 extends over 15 amino acids. The table came from immunoSEQ multiplex PCR; TCRdb's copy has only in-frame clones and leaves some out. This sample yields approximately 31,000 clones, of which about 91% are seen a single time; around 30% belongs to the top ten. Sequencing input: peripheral blood. The TCR comes from a man aged 80 or over with acute or convalescent COVID-19. The V call is TRBV5-4, the J call TRBJ2-7, with 11 positions matching TRBD2. The CDR3 region is CASSPLAGGAYEQYF. CDR3 in DNA: TGTGCCAGCAGTCCCCTAGCGGGAGGCGCCTACGAGCAGTACTTC. Drawing the rest from reference TRBV5-4 and TRBJ2-7, the complete variable domain is ETGVTQSPTHLIKTRGQQVTLRCSSQSGHNTVSWYQQALGQGPQFIFQYYREEENGRGNFPPRFSGLQFPNYSSELNVNALELDDSALYLCASSPLAGGAYEQYFGPGTRLTVT.